This T cell receptor beta chain is drawn from a study of PD-L1 blockade in urothelial cancer. The table came from immunoSEQ multiplex PCR; TCRdb's copy has only in-frame clones and leaves some out. In the table there are roughly 50,000 clones, roughly 89% of which are singletons. Sample time point: pretreatment peripheral blood. This CDR3 has 13 residues. Germline loops: CDR1 MDHEN, CDR2 SYDVKM. V was pared by 6 bases and J by 5 bases, with 10 bases between. The chain joins TRBV28 to TRBJ2-2; no clear D gene. The receptor was derived from a woman aged 60-75 years with urothelial cancer. Material: PBMCs, obtained around atezolizumab (anti-PD-L1) treatment. DNA for the CDR3: TGTGCCAGCAGGCCACCAGCGACCGGGGAGCTGTTTTTT. Amino acids: CASRPPATGELFF.